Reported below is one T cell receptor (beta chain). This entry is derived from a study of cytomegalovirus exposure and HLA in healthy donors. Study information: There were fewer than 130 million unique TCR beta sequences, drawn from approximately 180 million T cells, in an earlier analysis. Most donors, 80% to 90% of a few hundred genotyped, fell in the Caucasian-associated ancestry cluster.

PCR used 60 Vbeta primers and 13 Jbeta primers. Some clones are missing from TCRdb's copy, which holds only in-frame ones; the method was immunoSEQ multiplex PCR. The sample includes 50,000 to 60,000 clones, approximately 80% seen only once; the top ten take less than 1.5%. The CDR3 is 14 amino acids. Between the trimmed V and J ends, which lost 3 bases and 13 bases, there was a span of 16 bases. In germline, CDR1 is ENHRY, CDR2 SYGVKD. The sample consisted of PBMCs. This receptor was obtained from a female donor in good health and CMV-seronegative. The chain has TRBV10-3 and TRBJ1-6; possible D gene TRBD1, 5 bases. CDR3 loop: CAISDRGGNWPLHF. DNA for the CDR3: TGTGCCATCAGTGACCGGGGGGGGAATTGGCCCCTCCACTTT.